This TCR beta chain was sequenced for a study of cytomegalovirus exposure and HLA in healthy donors. Turning to the study itself: Of some 410 genotyped donors, 75% to 90% grouped in the Caucasian-associated ancestry cluster. Whole-study findings and limits: TCR beta V- and J-gene trimming was later associated with a missense DCLRE1C variant. A highly shared variant cluster was judged a likely technical artifact. Productive rates of about 87% or about 30% were seen for most TCR beta V segments in an earlier analysis.

PCR amplification relied on 60 Vbeta primers (plus 13 Jbeta primers). Clones were read by immunoSEQ multiplex PCR, and TCRdb kept only the in-frame ones, dropping some. This sample has about 140,000 clones; 70% to 85% occur once, and the top ten carry about 1.5%. Note on this clone: The antigen is undetermined.

The CDR3 runs to 17 residues. The V end was cut by 3 bases, the J end by 1 base, with 19 bases between. From germline, CDR1 is GTSNPN and CDR2 SVGIG (reference sequence). This sequence was found in a man aged 25 to 40 in good health and CMV-seropositive. The gene calls are TRBV30 and TRBJ1-5, with D perhaps TRBD1 (5 bases). The sequenced sample was PBMCs. Written as DNA, the CDR3 is TGTGCCTGGAGACGACCGGGCCCGGGGGAGAGCAATCAGCCCCAGCATTTT. This codes for CAWRRPGPGESNQPQHF.